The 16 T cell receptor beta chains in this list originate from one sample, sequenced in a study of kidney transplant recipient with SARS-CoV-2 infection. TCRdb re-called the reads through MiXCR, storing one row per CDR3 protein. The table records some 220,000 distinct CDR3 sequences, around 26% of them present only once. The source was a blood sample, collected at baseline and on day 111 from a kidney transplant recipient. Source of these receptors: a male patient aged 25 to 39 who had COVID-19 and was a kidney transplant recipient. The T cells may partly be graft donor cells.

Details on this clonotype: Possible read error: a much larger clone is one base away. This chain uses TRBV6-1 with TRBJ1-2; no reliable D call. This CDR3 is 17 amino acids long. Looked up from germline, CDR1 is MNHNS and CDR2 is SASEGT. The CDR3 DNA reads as TGTGCCAGCAGTGATATTCTCTCTATGCGAAAGACCTATGGCTGCACCTTC. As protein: CASSDILSMRKTYGCTF.

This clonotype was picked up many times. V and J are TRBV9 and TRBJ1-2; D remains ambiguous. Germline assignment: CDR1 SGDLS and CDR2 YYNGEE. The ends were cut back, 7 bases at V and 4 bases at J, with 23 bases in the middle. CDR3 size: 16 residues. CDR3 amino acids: CASSLLYSRKTYGYTF. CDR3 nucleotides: TGTGCCAGCTCGTTATTGTACTCAAGAAAGACCTATGGCTACACCTTC.

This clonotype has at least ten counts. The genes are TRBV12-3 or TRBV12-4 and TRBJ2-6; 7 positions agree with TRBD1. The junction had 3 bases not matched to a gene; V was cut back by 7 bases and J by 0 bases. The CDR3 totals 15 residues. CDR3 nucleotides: TGTGCCAGCACCGACAGGGTCTCTGGGGCCAACGTCCTGACTTTC. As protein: CASTDRVSGANVLTF.

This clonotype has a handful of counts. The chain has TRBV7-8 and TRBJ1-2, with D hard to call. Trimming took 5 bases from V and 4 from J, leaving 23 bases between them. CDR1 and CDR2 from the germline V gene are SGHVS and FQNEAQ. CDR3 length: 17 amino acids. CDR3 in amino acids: CASSHVLFTRKTYGYTF. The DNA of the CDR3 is TGTGCCAGCAGCCATGTTTTGTTTACCCGAAAGACCTATGGCTACACCTTC.

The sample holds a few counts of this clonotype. CDR3 coding DNA: TGTGCCAGTAGTATAGGCCAGGGGAGGACTGAAGCTTTCTTT. It translates to CASSIGQGRTEAFF. V and J are TRBV19 and TRBJ1-1, with a possible D match to TRBD1 (6 bases). V was trimmed by 1 base and J by 5 bases, leaving 11 bases between them. The CDR3 contains 14 residues. CDR1 and CDR2 (germline): LNHDA, SQIVND (reference sequence).

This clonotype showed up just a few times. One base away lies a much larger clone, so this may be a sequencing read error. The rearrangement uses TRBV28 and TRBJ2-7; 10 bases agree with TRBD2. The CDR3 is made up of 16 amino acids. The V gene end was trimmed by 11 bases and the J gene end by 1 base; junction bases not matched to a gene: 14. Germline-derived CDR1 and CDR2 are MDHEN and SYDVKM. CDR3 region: CAGRLVGTSASYEQYF. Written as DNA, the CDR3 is TGTGCCGGCCGACTGGTTGGGACTAGCGCATCCTACGAGCAGTACTTC. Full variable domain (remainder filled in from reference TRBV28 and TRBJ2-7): DVKVTQSSRYLVKRTGEKVFLECVQDMDHENMFWYRQDPGLGLRLIYFSYDVKMKEKGDIPEGYSVSREKKERFSLILESASTNQTSMYLCAGRLVGTSASYEQYFGPGTRLTVT.

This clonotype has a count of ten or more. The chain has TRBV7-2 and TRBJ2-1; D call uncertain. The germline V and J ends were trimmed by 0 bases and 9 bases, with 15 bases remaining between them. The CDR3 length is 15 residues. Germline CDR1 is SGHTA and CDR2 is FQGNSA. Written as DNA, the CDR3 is TGTGCCAGCAGCTTAGCCCTAATCCTAGTGGGTGAGCAGTTCTTC. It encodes CASSLALILVGEQFF. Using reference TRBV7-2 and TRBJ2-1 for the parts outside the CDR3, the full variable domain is GAGVSQSPSNKVTEKGKDVELRCDPISGHTALYWYRQSLGQGLEFLIYFQGNSAPDKSGLPSDRFSAERTGGSVSTLTIQRTQQEDSAVYLCASSLALILVGEQFFGPGTRLTVL.

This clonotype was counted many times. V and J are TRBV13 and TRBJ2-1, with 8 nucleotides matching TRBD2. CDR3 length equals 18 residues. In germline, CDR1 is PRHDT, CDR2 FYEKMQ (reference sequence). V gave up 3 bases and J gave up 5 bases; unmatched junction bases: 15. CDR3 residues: CASSFRTSSPRRNNEQFF. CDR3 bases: TGTGCCAGCAGCTTTCGGACTAGCTCCCCTCGTAGGAACAATGAGCAGTTCTTC.

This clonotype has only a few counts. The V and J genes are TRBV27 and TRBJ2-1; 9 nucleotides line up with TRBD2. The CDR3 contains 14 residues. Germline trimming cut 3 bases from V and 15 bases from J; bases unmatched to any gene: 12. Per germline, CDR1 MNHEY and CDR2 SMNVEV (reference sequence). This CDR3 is CASSLRLAGWGLFF. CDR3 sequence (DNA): TGTGCCAGCAGTTTGAGGCTAGCGGGATGGGGATTGTTCTTC.

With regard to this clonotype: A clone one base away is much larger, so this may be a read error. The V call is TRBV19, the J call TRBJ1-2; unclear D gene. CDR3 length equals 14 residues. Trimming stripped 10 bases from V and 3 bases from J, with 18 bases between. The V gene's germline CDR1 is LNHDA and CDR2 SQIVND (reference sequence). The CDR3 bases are TGTGCCAATAGCGCTCGGGGTCCGGACTATGGCTACACCTTC. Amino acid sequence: CANSARGPDYGYTF.

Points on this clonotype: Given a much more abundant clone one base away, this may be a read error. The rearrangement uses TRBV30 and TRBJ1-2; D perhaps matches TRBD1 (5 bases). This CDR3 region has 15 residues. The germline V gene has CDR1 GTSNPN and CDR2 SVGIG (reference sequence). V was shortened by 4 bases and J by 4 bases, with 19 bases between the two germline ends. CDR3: CAWNVLWGVSYGYTF. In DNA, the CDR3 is TGTGCCTGGAATGTACTCTGGGGCGTCAGCTATGGCTACACCTTC.

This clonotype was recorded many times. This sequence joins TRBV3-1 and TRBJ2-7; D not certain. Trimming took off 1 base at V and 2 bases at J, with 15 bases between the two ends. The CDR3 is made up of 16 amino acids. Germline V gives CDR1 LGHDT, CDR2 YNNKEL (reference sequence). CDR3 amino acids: CASSQGGFAETYEQYF. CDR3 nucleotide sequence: TGTGCCAGCAGCCAAGGTGGTTTTGCGGAAACCTACGAGCAGTACTTC.

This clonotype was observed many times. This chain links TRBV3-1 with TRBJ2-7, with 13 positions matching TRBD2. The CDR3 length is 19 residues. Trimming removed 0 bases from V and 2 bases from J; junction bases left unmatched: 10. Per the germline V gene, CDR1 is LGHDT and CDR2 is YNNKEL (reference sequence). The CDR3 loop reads CASSQEAPGLAGATYEQYF. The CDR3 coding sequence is TGTGCCAGCAGCCAAGAAGCCCCCGGACTAGCGGGAGCTACCTACGAGCAGTACTTC.

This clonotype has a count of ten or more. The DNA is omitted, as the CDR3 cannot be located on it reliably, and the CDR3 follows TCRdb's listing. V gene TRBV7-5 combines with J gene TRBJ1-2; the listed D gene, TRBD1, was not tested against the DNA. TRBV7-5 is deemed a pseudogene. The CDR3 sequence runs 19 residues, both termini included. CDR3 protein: CISVPEKGFEVGKTYGYTF.

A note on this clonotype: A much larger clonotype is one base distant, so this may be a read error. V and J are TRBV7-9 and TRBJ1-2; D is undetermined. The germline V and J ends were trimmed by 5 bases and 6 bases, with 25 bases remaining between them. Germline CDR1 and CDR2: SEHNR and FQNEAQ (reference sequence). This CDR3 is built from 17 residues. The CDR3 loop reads CASSQLVYHGKTHGYTF. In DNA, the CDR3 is TGTGCCAGCAGCCAACTAGTATACCATGGAAAGACCCATGGCTACACCTTC. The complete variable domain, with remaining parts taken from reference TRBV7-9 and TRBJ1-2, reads DTGVSQNPRHKITKRGQNVTFRCDPISEHNRLYWYRQTLGQGPEFLTYFQNEAQLEKSRLLSDRFSAERPKGSFSTLEIQRTEQGDSAMYLCASSQLVYHGKTHGYTFGSGTRLTVV.

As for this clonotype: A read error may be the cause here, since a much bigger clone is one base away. The CDR3 protein is CATRDTGRINERFF. The CDR3 region has the DNA TGTGCCACCAGAGATACGGGACGAATCAATGAGCGGTTCTTC. The rearrangement joins TRBV24-1 to TRBJ2-1; D tentatively fits TRBD1 or TRBD2 (5 bases each). Looked up from germline, CDR1 is KGHDR and CDR2 is SFDVKD. The CDR3 covers 14 residues.